Shown below are 5 T cell receptor beta chains from a single sample sequenced in a study of spatial heterogeneity in lung cancer. These receptors' targets are unknown. TCRdb re-analysed the 5' RACE reads in MiXCR, keeping a single row per CDR3 protein. The table records 17,000 or so distinct CDR3 sequences, 5.5% to 8.5% of them present only once. As to time point: sample taken at primary tumor resection. General study findings and limits: In tumors, expanded intratumoral alpha and beta TCR counts tracked mutation counts.

The material sequenced was lung tumor tissue, taken at surgery. The receptors shown here come from a female donor with early-stage non-small cell lung cancer.

This clonotype showed up many times. This chain uses TRBV5-1 with TRBJ2-7, with TRBD1 identical over 9 bases. The CDR3 contains 19 residues. Germline loops: CDR1 SGHRS, CDR2 YFSETQ. Germline trimming cut 5 bases from V and 0 bases from J; bases unmatched to any gene: 18. The CDR3 DNA is TGCGCCAGCAGAGGGGGAGGGGACAGGGAAGGAAAGAGCTCCTACGAGCAGTACTTC. Residues: CASRGGGDREGKSSYEQYF. The full variable domain, completed using reference TRBV5-1 and TRBJ2-7, is KAGVTQTPRYLIKTRGQQVTLSCSPISGHRSVSWYQQTPGQGLQFLFEYFSETQRNKGNFPGRFSGRQFSNSRSEMNVSTLELGDSALYLCASRGGGDREGKSSYEQYFGPGTRLTVT.

This chain uses TRBV2 with TRBJ2-5; 8 bases map to TRBD2. CDR1 SNHLY and CDR2 FYNNEI come from the germline V gene. This CDR3 has 14 amino acids. V shed 6 bases, J shed 2 bases, and the junction held 5 bases outside the gene matches. The CDR3 DNA follows: TGTGCCAGCAGGGGACTAGGACAACAAGAGACCCAGTACTTC. Translated, it gives CASRGLGQQETQYF.

The chain uses TRBV12-3 or TRBV12-4 and TRBJ1-1, with a tentative D call TRBD1 (6 bases). CDR3 length: 13 residues. The germline V and J ends were trimmed by 4 bases and 4 bases, with 10 bases remaining between them. As DNA, the CDR3 is TGTGCCAGCAGTTACAGGGAGTTCACTGAAGCTTTCTTT. As protein: CASSYREFTEAFF.

This clonotype was detected ten times or more. The chain couples TRBV6-2 or TRBV6-3 to TRBJ2-5, with no clear D. Deletions cut 6 bases from V and 5 bases from J, with 13 bases between. This CDR3 has 13 residues. The germline CDR1 and CDR2 sequences are MNHEY and SVGEGT. The CDR3 sequence is CASSQTPRETQYF. CDR3 in DNA: TGTGCCAGCAGCCAAACCCCGCGGGAGACCCAGTACTTC.

This clonotype counts as large. CDR3 in DNA: TGCAGTGCTAGAGGATGGACAGATACGCAGTATTTT. Translating gives CSARGWTDTQYF. The gene calls are TRBV20-1 and TRBJ2-3; D gene ambiguous. The CDR3 length is 12 residues. The germline V and J ends were trimmed by 1 base and 3 bases, with 5 bases remaining between them. Germline V gene sequence: CDR1 DFQATT, CDR2 SNEGSKA (reference sequence).